This is a list of T cell receptor beta chains from one sample in a study of T cells expressing NK-cell markers. TCRdb reworked the 5' RACE reads into one entry per CDR3 protein, no DNA. This sample lists 140,000 or so distinct CDR3 sequences; its ten largest clones have approximately 12%. The sequencing input was blood T cells: a sorted CD56 or NKG2C T cell subset, CD4+ or CD8+ T cells, or bulk PBMC T cells (not recorded which). Source of these receptors: a man aged 18 to 29 in good health. The CDR3 runs from the conserved cysteine through the conserved F or W.

>TRBJ2-5|TRBV12-3/TRBV12-4
CASSPPETLSMETQYF
>TRBJ1-5|TRBV5-1
CASSPDGPWQPQHF
>TRBJ2-3|TRBV7-9
CASSSPGQAADTQYF
>TRBJ1-2|TRBV7-6
CASSSDVGRGYGYTF
>TRBJ2-1|TRBV6-1
CASSPSGSGSYNEQFF
>TRBJ2-3|TRBV29-1
CSVRRIQEASTDTQYF
>TRBJ2-7|TRBV7-9
CASSLGNLYEQYF
>TRBJ2-1|TRBV11-1
CASSLVGRGAVTYNEQFF
>TRBJ2-7|TRBV28
CASSRSTGAPYEQYF
>TRBJ2-4|TRBV19
CASSIQGTEVNIQYF
>TRBJ1-6|TRBV5-4
CASSLAAGTTYNSPLHF
>TRBJ1-1|TRBV13
CASSPEVGANTEAFF
>TRBJ2-1|TRBV27
CASAVNRESGVRGNEQFF
>TRBJ2-3|TRBV27
CASSLSPFPVTDTQYF
>TRBJ2-3|TRBV10-2
CASSEGLAYTDTQYF
>TRBJ2-2|TRBV5-1
CASSLPAVNTGELFF
>TRBJ2-7|TRBV5-6
CASSLGPEREARYEQYF
>TRBJ1-1|TRBV9
CASSVGGGRTEAFF
>TRBJ2-1|TRBV27
CASSLLSWQGAGNEQFF
>TRBJ2-1|TRBV4-3
CASSQGAGRALEQFF
>TRBJ2-5|TRBV12-3/TRBV12-4
CASSFMGGSLETQYF
>TRBJ2-7|TRBV10-3
CAIRTGGAEQYF
>TRBJ2-1|TRBV6-5
CASSSRTSGSLRQFF
>TRBJ2-3|TRBV15
CATSNDRSTDTQYF
>TRBJ2-7|TRBV27
CATQHPGESFEQYF
>TRBJ2-3|TRBV7-9
CASSLDVTSTDTQYF
>TRBJ2-2|TRBV6-1
CASKAVNTGELFF
>TRBJ2-5|TRBV11-3
CASSRRGIQETQYF
>TRBJ1-1|TRBV5-1
CASSSHPGQQMNTEAFF
>TRBJ1-1|TRBV3-1
CASSQDRGNTEAFF
>TRBJ2-7|TRBV6-5
CASSYGLAESYEQYF
>TRBJ2-3|TRBV6-5
CASSLAGDADTQYF
>TRBJ2-3|TRBV6-1
CASGVAGGRDTQYF
>TRBJ1-2|TRBV2
CARDRGRSNYGYTF
>TRBJ2-1|TRBV4-3
CASSQGDRGNEQFF
>TRBJ2-1|TRBV14
CASSQDRASSYNEQFF
>TRBJ1-3|TRBV7-9
CASSFRQGPHSGNTIYF
>TRBJ2-1|TRBV12-3/TRBV12-4
CASGRAYNEQFF
>TRBJ2-6|TRBV6-1
CASSPRAGSSGANVLTF
>TRBJ2-7|TRBV20-1
CSARDSSGGEYEQYF
>TRBJ2-1|TRBV27
CASGIGGGYNEQFF
>TRBJ2-3|TRBV5-1
CASSRDYYTDTQYF
>TRBJ2-1|TRBV12-3/TRBV12-4
CASSSLADASYNEQFF
>TRBJ1-2|TRBV12-3/TRBV12-4
CASSQGGLGYTF
>TRBJ2-7|TRBV27
CATHEGSSYEQYF